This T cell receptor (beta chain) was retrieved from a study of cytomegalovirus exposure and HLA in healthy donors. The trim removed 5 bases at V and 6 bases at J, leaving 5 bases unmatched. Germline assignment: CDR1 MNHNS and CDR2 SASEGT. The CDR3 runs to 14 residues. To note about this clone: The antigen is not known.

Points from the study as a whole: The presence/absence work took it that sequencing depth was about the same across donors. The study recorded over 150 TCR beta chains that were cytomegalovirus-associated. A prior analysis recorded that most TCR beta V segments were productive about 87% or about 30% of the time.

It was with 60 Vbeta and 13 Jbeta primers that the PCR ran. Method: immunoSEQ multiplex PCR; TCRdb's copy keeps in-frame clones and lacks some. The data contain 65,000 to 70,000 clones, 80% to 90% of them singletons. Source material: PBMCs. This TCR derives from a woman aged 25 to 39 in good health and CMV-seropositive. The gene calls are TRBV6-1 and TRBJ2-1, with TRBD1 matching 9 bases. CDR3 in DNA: TGTGCCAGCAGTAGGGGACAGGGATTCAATGAGCAGTTCTTC. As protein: CASSRGQGFNEQFF.